This paragraph reports one TCR beta chain. This clone may be a read error of a much larger clone one base away. Sample-barcoded 5' priming and a J-beta primer mix drove a second PCR of about 7 to 12 cycles. From the 5' RACE reads, TCRdb called clonotypes with MiXCR, one entry per CDR3 protein. The sample lists over 600,000 distinct CDR3 sequences; around 45% were seen once. The CDR3 is 13 residues long. Germline V CDR1 and CDR2: SQVTM, ANQGSEA. Deletions cut 6 bases from V and 5 bases from J, with 16 bases between. The source of the sample is a study of blood T cells in healthy people across ages. Study context: About one barcoded TCR beta cDNA was captured per two T cells.

The donors, all healthy, were Caucasians living in Russia, aged about 6 to 100. At least 7 million PBMCs were isolated per sample. The chain is built from TRBV29-1 and TRBJ2-5, with a tentative D call TRBD2 (6 bases). The sequenced sample was blood. The TCR was taken from a man aged 80 or over in good health. The CDR3 is CSVETGGVETQYF. CDR3 bases: TGCAGCGTGGAAACTGGCGGGGTTGAGACCCAGTACTTC.